This T cell receptor beta chain was identified in a study of blood T cell repertoires in COVID-19. This study enrolled people aged about 18 to 95 from roughly 22 US geographic areas. This CDR3 spans 12 amino acids. Trimming removed 3 bases from V and 6 bases from J, with 7 bases in between. Produced via immunoSEQ multiplex PCR; TCRdb's table is partial and in-frame only. The table has approximately 170,000 clones, roughly 85% seen once. The chain is built from TRBV12-3 or TRBV12-4 and TRBJ2-3; D is undetermined. The sequenced material came from PBMCs or T cells enriched from blood (not recorded which). The TCR comes from a woman younger than 35 who had recovered from COVID-19. CDR3 DNA: TGTGCCAGCAGTTTGACGCGGGATACGCAGTATTTT. Amino acid sequence: CASSLTRDTQYF.